The entry below gives a single TCR beta chain sequence along with its context. Its antigen remains unidentified. Time point of the sample: blood 2 weeks post-SBRT. The treatment: 15 Gy SBRT to primary tumor, nephrectomy 4 weeks later. The source of the sample is a study of radiation and T cells in renal cell carcinoma. About the research overall: Nephrectomy followed 15 Gy stereotactic body radiation by 4 weeks. Study results and caveats: Baseline intratumoral clonotype presence is unknown without pretreatment biopsies. Top tumor clonotypes rose in blood 2 weeks post-radiation, then contracted.

This CDR3 contains 12 residues. The germline gives CDR1 SQVTM, CDR2 ANQGSEA. The V end was cut by 6 bases, the J end by 0 bases, with 7 bases between. Measured with immunoSEQ multiplex PCR; TCRdb has only the in-frame clones, and not every one. The top ten hold approximately 6% of the sample, which has roughly 130,000 clones, around nine tenths seen once. The sequence derives from an older woman with renal cell carcinoma. The gene calls are TRBV29-1 and TRBJ2-3; no firm D call. The specimen comprised blood, sampled from a patient whose treatment included radiotherapy and nephrectomy. CDR3 residues: CSVVESTDTQYF. CDR3 nucleotide sequence: TGCAGCGTCGTAGAAAGCACAGATACGCAGTATTTT.